This T cell receptor (beta chain) was sequenced for a study of OX40 agonist ivuxolimab in advanced cancers. This clone appeared a single time. As yet, its antigen is unknown. Study-wide results and caveats: Partial responders at 0.1-3.0 mg/kg had among the lowest clonal expansion.

Repertoires were generated with immunoSEQ multiplex PCR, while TCRdb's copy carries only in-frame clones and drops some. The profile covers 50,000 to 75,000 clones, with over 75% appearing a single time and 0.38% taken by the ten largest. CDR3 length: 15 amino acids. CDR1 SGHNT and CDR2 YYREEE come from the germline V gene (reference sequence). Trimming removed 1 base from V and 0 bases from J, with 8 bases in between. This chain uses TRBV5-4 with TRBJ2-1; D is ambiguous. The clonotype originates from an adult with an advanced solid tumor such as melanoma, head and neck, liver or kidney cancer. The sample consisted of CD4+ or CD8+ T cells sorted from blood, taken in a trial of the OX40 agonist ivuxolimab. The CDR3 coding sequence is TGTGCCAGCAGCTTGCAGGTTAGCTCCTACAATGAGCAGTTCTTC. Encoded protein: CASSLQVSSYNEQFF. Supplemented by reference TRBV5-4 and TRBJ2-1, the full variable domain reads ETGVTQSPTHLIKTRGQQVTLRCSSQSGHNTVSWYQQALGQGPQFIFQYYREEENGRGNFPPRFSGLQFPNYSSELNVNALELDDSALYLCASSLQVSSYNEQFFGPGTRLTVL.